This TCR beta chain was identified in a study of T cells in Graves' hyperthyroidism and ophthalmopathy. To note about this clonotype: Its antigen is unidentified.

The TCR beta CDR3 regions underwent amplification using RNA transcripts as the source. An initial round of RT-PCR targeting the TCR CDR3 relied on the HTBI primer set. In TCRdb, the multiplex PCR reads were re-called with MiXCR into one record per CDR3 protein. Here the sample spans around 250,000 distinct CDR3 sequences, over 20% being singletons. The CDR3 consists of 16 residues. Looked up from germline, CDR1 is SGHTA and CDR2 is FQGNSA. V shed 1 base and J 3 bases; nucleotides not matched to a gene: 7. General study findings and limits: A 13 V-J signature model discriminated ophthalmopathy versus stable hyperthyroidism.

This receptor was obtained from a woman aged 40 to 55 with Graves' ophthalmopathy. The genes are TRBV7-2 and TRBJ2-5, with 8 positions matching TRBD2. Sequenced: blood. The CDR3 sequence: CASSLVALGGEETQYF. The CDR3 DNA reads TGTGCCAGCAGCTTAGTAGCCCTCGGGGGGGAAGAGACCCAGTACTTC.